A single sample gave rise to the 4 T cell receptor beta chains below, sequenced in a study of blood T cell repertoires in COVID-19. The repertoire was sequenced with immunoSEQ multiplex PCR; TCRdb's copy has only in-frame clones and lacks some. The table lists about 38,000 clones, over 85% of them singletons. What was sequenced was peripheral blood. These receptors were taken from a human donor with active COVID-19. The donor label of this sample is uncertain.

The rearrangement joins TRBV27 to TRBJ2-5; 8 bases fit TRBD2. The CDR3 contains 14 residues. Germline V CDR1 and CDR2: MNHEY, SMNVEV (reference sequence). Losses at the gene ends were 8 bases for V and 0 bases for J; bases not matched to a gene: 5. This CDR3 reads CASGTSGYQETQYF. CDR3 in DNA: TGTGCCAGCGGTACTAGCGGTTACCAAGAGACCCAGTACTTC.

J is TRBJ2-7 and V is TRBV18; the D gene is possibly TRBD1 (6 bases). This CDR3 comprises 14 residues. Trimming removed 4 bases at V and 3 bases at J, with 13 bases between. CDR1 and CDR2 from the germline V gene are KGHSH and LQKENI. The CDR3 DNA is TGTGCCAGCTCACTTGCGCGGACAGACTACGAGCAGTACTTC. The encoded protein is CASSLARTDYEQYF.

The chain links TRBV11-3 to TRBJ2-7, with 7 positions matching TRBD1. The CDR3 length is 14 residues. CDR1 and CDR2 from the germline V gene are SGHNT and YENEEA. Unmatched junction bases numbered 7, after V lost 5 bases and J lost 3 bases. CDR3 sequence: CASSPGGGRYEQYF. CDR3 nucleotides: TGTGCCAGCAGCCCAGGGGGTGGACGCTACGAGCAGTACTTC.

The chain carries TRBV5-1 and TRBJ2-5, with D possibly TRBD1 on 6 matching bases. The CDR3 sequence is 14 residues long. With 1 base removed from V and 3 bases from J, the gap between germline ends came to 10 bases. CDR1 SGHRS and CDR2 YFSETQ come from the germline V gene. CDR3 DNA sequence: TGCGCCAGCAGCTTGTCGGCAGGGGAAGAGACCCAGTACTTC. Its translation: CASSLSAGEETQYF.